A selection of T cell receptor beta chains follows, all from one sample in a study of blood T cell repertoires in COVID-19. TCRdb keeps only in-frame clones here, not all; method: immunoSEQ multiplex PCR. The sample has 250,000 or so clones, around 87% seen once. Sequenced sample: peripheral blood. These TCRs come from a woman between 70 and 85 years old with active or convalescent COVID-19. The CDR3 runs from the conserved cysteine through the conserved F or W. A D gene is named only where the DNA matches it firmly. Clone size is not always given. Where it is, it says once, few, many or a class for expanded clones.

cdr3_length	d_call	v_call	j_call	clone_size	cdr3_nt	cdr3_aa
13	-	TRBV9	TRBJ1-3	-	TGTGCCAGCAGTGCGGGGGCGGGAAACACCATATATTTT	CASSAGAGNTIYF
14	-	TRBV24-1	TRBJ2-2	-	TGTGCCACCGGTGATTTCACGGGTTACGGGGAGCTGTTTTTT	CATGDFTGYGELFF
16	TRBD1	TRBV13	TRBJ1-2	-	TGTGCCAGCAGCTTTTCCCCCCCGGGACAGGGGGATGGCTACACCTTC	CASSFSPPGQGDGYTF
15	TRBD1	TRBV11-2	TRBJ1-1	few	TGTGCCAGCAGCGAGAGTCTGACAGGGGAGATTGAAGCTTTCTTT	CASSESLTGEIEAFF
15	-	TRBV4-3	TRBJ1-4	-	TGCGCCAGCAGCCAAGATACGGTGCGGAATGAAAAACTGTTTTTT	CASSQDTVRNEKLFF
15	TRBD1	TRBV27	TRBJ2-6	once	TGTGCCAGCAGTACGACAGGGGCTGGGGCCAACGTCCTGACTTTC	CASSTTGAGANVLTF
14	TRBD2	TRBV11-2	TRBJ2-3	-	TGTGCCAGCAGGCGGGGGGCGGCTTTAGATACGCAGTATTTT	CASRRGAALDTQYF
15	-	TRBV5-1	TRBJ2-1	-	TGCGCCAGCAGCCATGGGAGGGGGTCAGCAAGTGAGCAGTTCTTC	CASSHGRGSASEQFF
14	-	TRBV7-2	TRBJ2-7	-	TGTGCCAGCAGCCCTCAGGGGTTAAACTACGAGCAGTACTTC	CASSPQGLNYEQYF
13	TRBD1	TRBV27	TRBJ1-6	-	TGTGCCAGCAACGACAGGGGTTATTCACCCCTCCACTTT	CASNDRGYSPLHF
15	TRBD1	TRBV6-5	TRBJ1-1	once	TGTGCCAGCAGACATGACAGGGGCGAAAGCACTGAAGCTTTCTTT	CASRHDRGESTEAFF
18	-	TRBV14	TRBJ2-5	-	TGTGCCAGCAGCCAAGAGAGGGGGGACAGAGAAAGTCAAGAGACCCAGTACTTC	CASSQERGDRESQETQYF
12	-	TRBV7-2	TRBJ1-3	few	TGTGCCAGCAGCTTCACGGGAGGGTCCATATATTTT	CASSFTGGSIYF
12	-	TRBV5-4	TRBJ2-3	-	TGTGCCAGCAGCTCCAGGGGAGATACGCAGTATTTT	CASSSRGDTQYF
14	TRBD1	TRBV10-3	TRBJ1-5	-	TGTGCCATCAGCCCGGGACAGCAAAATCAGCCCCAGCATTTT	CAISPGQQNQPQHF
15	TRBD1	TRBV6-6	TRBJ1-2	-	TGTGCCAGCAGTTACCTCGGACAGGCTCACTATGGCTACACCTTC	CASSYLGQAHYGYTF
12	-	TRBV28	TRBJ2-5	-	TGTGCCAGCACGGGACTTAAAGAGACCCAGTACTTC	CASTGLKETQYF
17	-	TRBV7-9	TRBJ2-3	-	TGTGCCAGCAGCCTAAGGACGGGCCAGGGCGGTACAGATACGCAGTATTTT	CASSLRTGQGGTDTQYF
14	-	TRBV4-3	TRBJ1-2	-	TGCGCCAGCAGCCAAGATGCCACGAGATATGGCTACACCTTC	CASSQDATRYGYTF
15	TRBD1	TRBV7-2	TRBJ1-2	-	TGTGCCAGCAGCTTAGATGGGACAGGGCCTGGGGGCTACACCTTC	CASSLDGTGPGGYTF
16	TRBD1	TRBV18	TRBJ2-5	-	TGTGCCAGCTCACCCCCCCGGTCAGGGGGAAAAGAGACCCAGTACTTC	CASSPPRSGGKETQYF
18	TRBD1	TRBV7-2	TRBJ1-5	-	TGTGCCAGCAGCTTAGTGACAGGGGGAGGGTTAAGCAATCAGCCCCAGCATTTT	CASSLVTGGGLSNQPQHF
15	TRBD1	TRBV6-2/TRBV6-3	TRBJ1-6	-	TGTGCCAGCAGTTATCCGCCAGGGGGTGGTTCACCCCTCCACTTT	CASSYPPGGGSPLHF
16	-	TRBV7-8	TRBJ2-2	-	TGTGCCAGCAGCTTAGGCGGGGGCCCGAACACCGGGGAGCTGTTTTTT	CASSLGGGPNTGELFF
13	-	TRBV27	TRBJ1-1	-	TGTGCCAGCAGTCCAGACCCGACAGGTACAGCTTTCTTT	CASSPDPTGTAFF
13	TRBD1	TRBV11-2	TRBJ1-2	few	TGTGCCAGCAGCCAACAGGGGCAGAGTGGCTACACCTTC	CASSQQGQSGYTF